These 24 T cell receptor beta chains were sequenced from one sample in a study of shared clonotypes between healthy human individuals. Naive CD8 cells were CD45RO-negative, positively selected for CCR7, excluding terminally differentiated effector memory CD45RA+ cells. The data were produced by immunoSEQ multiplex PCR, yet TCRdb's version contains in-frame clones alone and is incomplete. The sample includes hundreds of thousands of clones, 85% to 95% seen only once; the top ten take 0.11%. The specimen sequenced was naive CD8+ T cells sorted from blood. These receptors all come from a woman aged 30 to 39 in good health.

The chain carries TRBV28 and TRBJ2-1; the match to TRBD2 covers 9 bases. The CDR3 contains 14 residues. The V gene's germline CDR1 is MDHEN and CDR2 SYDVKM. With 11 bases clipped from V and 10 bases from J, the junction kept 15 bases outside the gene matches. The CDR3, as DNA: TGTGCCGCAAGGGGTACTAGCGGGTTAAGGGAGCAGTTCTTC. It yields the protein CAARGTSGLREQFF.

The CDR3 nucleotides read TGTGCCAGCAGCCCGGGGGACGGGACAGGGGGACTTTCCCGCTCCTACGAGCAGTACTTC. Translated: CASSPGDGTGGLSRSYEQYF. V usage is TRBV5-4 and J usage is TRBJ2-7; 11 nucleotides match TRBD1. This CDR3 has 20 residues. Germline V gene lookup returns CDR1 SGHNT and CDR2 YYREEE (reference sequence). With V trimmed by 4 bases and J by 0 bases, 18 bases remained unmatched.

V and J are TRBV10-2 and TRBJ2-7; D call uncertain. CDR3 length equals 17 residues. From germline, CDR1 is WSHSY and CDR2 SAAADI. Between the trimmed V and J ends, which lost 2 bases and 3 bases, there was a span of 20 bases. The CDR3: CASSETLSWGNNYEQYF. The CDR3 DNA sequence: TGCGCCAGCAGTGAGACTCTCTCTTGGGGAAACAACTACGAGCAGTACTTC.

This clone has only one observation. V is TRBV27 and J is TRBJ2-4, with D possibly TRBD2 on 5 matching bases. Germline lookup yields CDR1 MNHEY and CDR2 SMNVEV (reference sequence). The germline V and J ends were trimmed by 3 bases and 9 bases, with 18 bases remaining between them. The CDR3 runs 15 residues. CDR3 sequence: CASSFGGGEGGIQYF. CDR3 in DNA: TGTGCCAGCAGTTTTGGAGGTGGGGAAGGAGGCATTCAGTACTTC.

This clone was seen a handful of times. CDR3 residues: CASSWAGAGYEQYF. The CDR3 nucleotides read TGTGCCAGCAGTTGGGCAGGGGCTGGGTACGAGCAGTACTTC. The V and J genes are TRBV27 and TRBJ2-7; D perhaps matches TRBD1 (6 bases). The CDR3 spans 14 residues. Germline lookup yields CDR1 MNHEY and CDR2 SMNVEV (reference sequence). Trimming stripped 4 bases from V and 4 bases from J, with 14 bases between.

The table lists this clone with a count of one. The CDR3 sequence: CASSLASGEQYF. Written as DNA, the CDR3 is TGTGCCAGCAGCTTGGCCTCGGGGGAGCAGTACTTC. The J gene is TRBJ2-7, the V gene TRBV5-6, with D possibly matching TRBD2 (5 bases). Deletions cut 0 bases from V and 7 bases from J, with 8 bases between. CDR1 and CDR2 from the germline V gene are SGHDT and YYEEEE. The CDR3 spans 12 residues.

The V call is TRBV28, the J call TRBJ1-1; TRBD1 matches 9 bases. Germline V gene lookup returns CDR1 MDHEN and CDR2 SYDVKM. This CDR3 contains 18 residues. After removal of 5 bases from V and 3 bases from J, the junction contained 16 bases not matched to a gene. The CDR3 nucleotides are TGTGCCAGCAGTCCCTGGGGCGGTACAGGGGGCGAGGACACTGAAGCTTTCTTT. Protein: CASSPWGGTGGEDTEAFF.

The J gene is TRBJ2-7, the V gene TRBV7-9; 7 nucleotides match TRBD2. CDR3 length equals 17 residues. Germline CDR1 SEHNR, CDR2 FQNEAQ (reference sequence). Trimming took 5 bases from V and 1 from J; bases not matched to a gene: 14. CDR3 sequence (DNA): TGTGCCAGCAGCCCACCAGAGGTCGCTAGCGGATCCTACGAGCAGTACTTC. Translation: CASSPPEVASGSYEQYF.

This clone appeared once. The chain uses TRBV4-1 and TRBJ1-4; D is ambiguous. This CDR3 is built from 15 residues. CDR1 MGHRA and CDR2 YSYEKL come from the germline V gene. Trimming cost V 1 base and J 5 bases, with 11 bases left between them. The CDR3 protein is CASSQALGGNEKLFF. The CDR3 DNA sequence: TGCGCCAGCAGCCAAGCGTTGGGCGGGAATGAAAAACTGTTTTTT.

V and J are TRBV18 and TRBJ2-7; TRBD2 is a possible D gene (5 bases). CDR1 and CDR2 (germline): KGHSH, LQKENI. The V end was cut by 3 bases, the J end by 1 base, with 19 bases between. CDR3 length equals 17 residues. The CDR3 loop is CASSPDLIANDSYEQYF. The CDR3 nucleotides are TGTGCCAGCTCACCGGACTTAATCGCGAACGATTCCTACGAGCAGTACTTC.

The chain couples TRBV2 to TRBJ2-4; D possibly uses TRBD1 or TRBD2 (5 bases each). Between the trimmed V and J ends, which lost 7 bases and 7 bases, there was a span of 20 bases. This CDR3 has 15 amino acids. Germline loops: CDR1 SNHLY, CDR2 FYNNEI. In DNA, the CDR3 is TGTGCCAGCATCCAACAAGGGGAAGGGACGAACATTCAGTACTTC. This gives the protein CASIQQGEGTNIQYF.

The genes are TRBV27 and TRBJ2-2; D is perhaps TRBD1 (5 bases). The V gene's germline CDR1 is MNHEY and CDR2 SMNVEV (reference sequence). Trimming cost V 4 bases and J 5 bases, with 11 bases left between them. The CDR3 runs 14 residues. CDR3 residues: CASSYVGHTGELFF. CDR3 nucleotide sequence: TGTGCCAGCAGTTACGTTGGACATACCGGGGAGCTGTTTTTT.

The rearrangement joins TRBV21-1 to TRBJ2-3; whether TRBD2, the table's D call, matches the DNA was not checked. TRBV21-1 has pseudogene status. This CDR3 has 15 amino acids. The CDR3 is CASSVAGIGMDTQYF. CDR3 in DNA: TGTGCCAGCTCGGTAGCGGGAATAGGTATGGATACGCAGTATTTT.

The rearrangement uses TRBV28 and TRBJ2-7; D is unresolved. CDR1 is MDHEN, CDR2 SYDVKM, per germline. There are 12 residues in the CDR3. V was shortened by 6 bases and J by 6 bases, with 12 bases between the two germline ends. This chain's CDR3 is CASSDFDTEQYF. CDR3 sequence (DNA): TGTGCCAGCAGCGACTTCGACACCGAGCAGTACTTC.

The J gene is TRBJ1-5, the V gene TRBV4-1; D unclear. Per the germline V gene, CDR1 is MGHRA and CDR2 is YSYEKL. V lost 6 bases and J lost 2, with 14 bases in between. CDR3 length: 15 residues. The CDR3, as DNA: TGCGCCAGCAGTCAGTATGATGGGGGCAATCAGCCCCAGCATTTT. Amino acids: CASSQYDGGNQPQHF.

The chain uses TRBV27 and TRBJ2-7, with a possible D match to TRBD2 (6 bases). The CDR3 sequence is 14 residues long. Trimming removed 4 bases from V and 5 bases from J, with 15 bases in between. Looked up from germline, CDR1 is MNHEY and CDR2 is SMNVEV (reference sequence). The DNA of the CDR3 is TGTGCCAGCAGTTGGACGGCGGGGAGGCACGAGCAGTACTTC. It codes for CASSWTAGRHEQYF.

J is TRBJ2-3 and V is TRBV10-3; 7 positions match TRBD2. CDR3 size: 17 residues. After removal of 0 bases from V and 2 bases from J, the junction contained 8 bases not matched to a gene. Germline CDR1 reads ENHRY; CDR2 reads SYGVKD. This chain's CDR3 is CAISESASGKITDTQYF. The CDR3 DNA sequence: TGTGCCATCAGTGAGTCGGCTAGCGGTAAAATCACAGATACGCAGTATTTT.

The V and J genes are TRBV11-2 and TRBJ2-5, with TRBD2 identical over 7 bases. Per the germline V gene, CDR1 is SGHAT and CDR2 is FQNNGV. The CDR3 length is 15 residues. The J segment lost 2 bases and the V segment lost 1 base, leaving 4 bases of the junction unmatched. For the CDR3, the DNA is TGTGCCAGCAGCTTAGTAGGTAGCGGGCAAGAGACCCAGTACTTC. Translated, it gives CASSLVGSGQETQYF.

The rearrangement joins TRBV28 to TRBJ2-5; D remains ambiguous. The V end lost 7 bases, the J end lost 3 bases, and 12 bases lay between the germline ends. The germline gives CDR1 MDHEN, CDR2 SYDVKM. The CDR3 consists of 13 residues. Written as DNA, the CDR3 is TGTGCCAGCACCCCGGACCAGAAAGAGACCCAGTACTTC. This sequence encodes CASTPDQKETQYF.

The chain couples TRBV11-2 to TRBJ2-5, with a weak D call TRBD2 (5 bases). The J call may be wrong; the DNA end is better matched by TRBJ2-7. The CDR3 totals 15 residues. Germline V gives CDR1 SGHAT, CDR2 FQNNGV. CDR3 residues: CASSLAGLLAYEQYF. In nucleotides, the CDR3 is TGTGCCAGCAGCCTGGCCGGACTGCTAGCCTACGAGCAGTACTTC.

The V and J genes are TRBV13 and TRBJ2-7; D unresolved. The V and J ends lost 3 bases and 0 bases respectively, with 9 bases between them. CDR1 is PRHDT, CDR2 FYEKMQ, per germline (reference sequence). CDR3 length: 14 amino acids. Here the CDR3 reads CASSLKASSYEQYF. CDR3 nucleotides: TGTGCCAGCAGCTTGAAGGCGAGCTCCTACGAGCAGTACTTC.

This clone was recorded once. The rearrangement joins TRBV7-9 to TRBJ2-7; the D gene could be TRBD1 or TRBD2 (5 bases each). This CDR3 has 12 residues. Germline V gives CDR1 SEHNR, CDR2 FQNEAQ (reference sequence). The germline V and J ends were trimmed by 6 bases and 6 bases, with 12 bases remaining between them. The CDR3 protein is CASSLQGVEQYF. The CDR3 DNA sequence: TGTGCCAGCAGTCTTCAGGGAGTCGAGCAGTACTTC.

The chain links TRBV6-1 to TRBJ2-1; a weak D match, TRBD1 (6 bases). V dropped 2 bases and J dropped 4 bases, with 12 bases sitting between them. CDR3 size: 15 residues. Germline values: CDR1 MNHNS, CDR2 SASEGT. The CDR3 region has the DNA TGTGCCAGCAGTGAACTCCGAGGACAGTACAATGAGCAGTTCTTC. Translated: CASSELRGQYNEQFF.

The chain uses TRBV28 and TRBJ1-1; 7 nucleotides match TRBD1. The CDR3 covers 12 residues. CDR1 and CDR2 from the germline V gene are MDHEN and SYDVKM. Germline trimming cut 6 bases from V and 7 bases from J; bases unmatched to any gene: 5. Here the CDR3 reads CASSSGGFEAFF. For the CDR3, the DNA is TGTGCCAGCAGCTCAGGGGGATTTGAAGCTTTCTTT.